This paragraph covers one T cell receptor beta chain sequence. Its matching antigen is unknown. These data originate in a study of cytotoxic CD8 clonotypes in ibrutinib-treated CLL. Findings and limits, study-wide: Clonality grew at ibrutinib response; at progression, it decreased back toward baseline.

With 4 bases clipped from V and 4 bases from J, the junction kept 6 bases outside the gene matches. Germline-derived CDR1 and CDR2 are SGHRS and YFSETQ. The CDR3 contains 14 residues. The protocol was immunoSEQ multiplex PCR, while the TCRdb copy is restricted to in-frame clones and leaves out a portion. The table shows about 140,000 clones, with approximately 90% occurring only once. The sample here was PBMCs, taken after 12 months of ibrutinib treatment. The rearrangement joins TRBV5-1 to TRBJ2-7; 9 positions match TRBD2. The sequence was collected from a human donor with chronic lymphocytic leukemia. This CDR3 reads CASSTTSGWYEQYF. The CDR3 DNA sequence: TGCGCCAGCAGCACCACTAGCGGGTGGTACGAGCAGTACTTC.